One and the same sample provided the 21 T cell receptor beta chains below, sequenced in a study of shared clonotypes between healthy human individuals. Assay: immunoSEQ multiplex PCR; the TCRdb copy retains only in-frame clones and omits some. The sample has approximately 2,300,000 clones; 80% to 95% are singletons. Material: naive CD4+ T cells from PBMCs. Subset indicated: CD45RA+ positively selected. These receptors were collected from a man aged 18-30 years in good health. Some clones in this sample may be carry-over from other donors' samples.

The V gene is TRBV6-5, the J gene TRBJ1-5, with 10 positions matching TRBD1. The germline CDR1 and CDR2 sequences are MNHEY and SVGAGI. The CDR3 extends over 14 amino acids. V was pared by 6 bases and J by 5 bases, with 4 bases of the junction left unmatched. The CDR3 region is CASSRTGGYQPQHF. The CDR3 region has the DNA TGTGCCAGCAGCCGGACAGGGGGATATCAGCCCCAGCATTTT.

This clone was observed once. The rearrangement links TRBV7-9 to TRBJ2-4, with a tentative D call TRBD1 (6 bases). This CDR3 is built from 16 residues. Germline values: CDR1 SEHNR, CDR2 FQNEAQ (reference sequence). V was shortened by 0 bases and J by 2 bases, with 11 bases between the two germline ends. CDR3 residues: CASSLAGGAPKNIQYF. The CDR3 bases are TGTGCCAGCAGCTTAGCTGGGGGCGCACCCAAAAACATTCAGTACTTC.

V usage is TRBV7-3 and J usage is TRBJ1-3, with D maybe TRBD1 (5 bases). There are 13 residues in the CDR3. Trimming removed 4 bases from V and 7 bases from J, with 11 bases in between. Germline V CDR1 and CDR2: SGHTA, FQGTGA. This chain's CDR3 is CASSSGLGNTIYF. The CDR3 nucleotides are TGTGCCAGCAGCTCGGGACTCGGGAACACCATATATTTT.

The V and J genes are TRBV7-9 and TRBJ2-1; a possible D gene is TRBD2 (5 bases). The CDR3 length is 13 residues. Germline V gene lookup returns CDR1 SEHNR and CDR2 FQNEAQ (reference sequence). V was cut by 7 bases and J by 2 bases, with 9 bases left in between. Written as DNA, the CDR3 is TGTGCCAGCACCGAGAGGGCCTACAATGAGCAGTTCTTC. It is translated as CASTERAYNEQFF.

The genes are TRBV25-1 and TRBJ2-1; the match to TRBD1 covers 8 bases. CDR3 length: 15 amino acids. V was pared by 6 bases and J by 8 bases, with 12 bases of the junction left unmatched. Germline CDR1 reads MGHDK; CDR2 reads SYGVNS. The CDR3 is CASSLGQGRRDEQFF. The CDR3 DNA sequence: TGTGCCAGCAGCCTCGGACAGGGAAGAAGGGATGAGCAGTTCTTC.

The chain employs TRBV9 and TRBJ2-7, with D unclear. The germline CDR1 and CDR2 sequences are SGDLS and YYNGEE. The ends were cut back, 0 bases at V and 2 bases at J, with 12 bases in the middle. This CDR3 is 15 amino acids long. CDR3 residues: CASSVDNSATYEQYF. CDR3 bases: TGTGCCAGCAGCGTAGATAACTCCGCAACCTACGAGCAGTACTTC.

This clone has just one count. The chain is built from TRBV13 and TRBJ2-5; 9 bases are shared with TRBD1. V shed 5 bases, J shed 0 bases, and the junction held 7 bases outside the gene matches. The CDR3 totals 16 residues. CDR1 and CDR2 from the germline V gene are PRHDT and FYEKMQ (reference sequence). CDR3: CASSPRQGGYQETQYF. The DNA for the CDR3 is TGTGCCAGCAGCCCCCGACAGGGGGGCTACCAAGAGACCCAGTACTTC.

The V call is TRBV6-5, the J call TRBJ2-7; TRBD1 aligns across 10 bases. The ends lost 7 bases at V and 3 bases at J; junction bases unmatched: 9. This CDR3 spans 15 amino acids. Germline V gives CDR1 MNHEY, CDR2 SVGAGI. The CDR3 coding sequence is TGTGCCAGCATGGCTGACAGGGGGCTTCTCTACGAGCAGTACTTC. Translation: CASMADRGLLYEQYF.

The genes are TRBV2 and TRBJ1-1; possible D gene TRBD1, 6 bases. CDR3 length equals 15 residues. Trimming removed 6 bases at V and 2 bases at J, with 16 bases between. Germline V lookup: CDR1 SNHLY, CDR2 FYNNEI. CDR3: CASSGRAQGNTEAFF. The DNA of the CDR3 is TGTGCCAGCAGCGGGCGGGCACAGGGTAACACTGAAGCTTTCTTT.

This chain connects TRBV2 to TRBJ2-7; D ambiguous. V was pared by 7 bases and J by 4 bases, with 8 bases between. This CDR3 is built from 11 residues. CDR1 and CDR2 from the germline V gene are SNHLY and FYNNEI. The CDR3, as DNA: TGTGCCAGCACCCTGGCGTACGAGCAGTACTTC. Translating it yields CASTLAYEQYF. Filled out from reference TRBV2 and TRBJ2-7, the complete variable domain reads EPEVTQTPSHQVTQMGQEVILRCVPISNHLYFYWYRQILGQKVEFLVSFYNNEISEKSEIFDDQFSVERPDGSNFTLKIRSTKLEDSAMYFCASTLAYEQYFGPGTRLTVT.

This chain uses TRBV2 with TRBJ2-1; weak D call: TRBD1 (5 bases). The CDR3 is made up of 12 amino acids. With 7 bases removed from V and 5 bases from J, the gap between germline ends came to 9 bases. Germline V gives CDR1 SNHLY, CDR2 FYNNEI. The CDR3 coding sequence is TGTGCCAGCACCAAGGACAACAATGAGCAGTTCTTC. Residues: CASTKDNNEQFF.

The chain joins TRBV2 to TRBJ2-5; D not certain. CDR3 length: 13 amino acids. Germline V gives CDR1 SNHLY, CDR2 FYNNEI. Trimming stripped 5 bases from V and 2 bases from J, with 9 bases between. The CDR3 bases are TGTGCCAGCAGTCTGCCCGCACAAGAGACCCAGTACTTC. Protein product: CASSLPAQETQYF.

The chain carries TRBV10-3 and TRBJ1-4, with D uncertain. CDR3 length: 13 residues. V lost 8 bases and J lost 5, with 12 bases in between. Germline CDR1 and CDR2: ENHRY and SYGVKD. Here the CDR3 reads CAIHRDRNEKLFF. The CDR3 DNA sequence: TGTGCCATCCATAGGGATCGAAATGAAAAACTGTTTTTT.

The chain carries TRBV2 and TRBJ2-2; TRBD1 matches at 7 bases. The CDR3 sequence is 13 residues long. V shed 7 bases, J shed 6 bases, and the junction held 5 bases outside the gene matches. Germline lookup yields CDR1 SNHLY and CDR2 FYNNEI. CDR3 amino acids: CASINQGAGELFF. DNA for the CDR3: TGTGCCAGCATTAATCAGGGGGCCGGGGAGCTGTTTTTT.

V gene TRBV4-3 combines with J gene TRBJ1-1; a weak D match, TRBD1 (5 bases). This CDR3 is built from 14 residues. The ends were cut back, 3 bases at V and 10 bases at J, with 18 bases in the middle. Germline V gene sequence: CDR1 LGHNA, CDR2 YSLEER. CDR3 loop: CASSQSTAGMGAFF. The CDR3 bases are TGCGCCAGCAGCCAGTCCACTGCAGGGATGGGAGCTTTCTTT.

CDR3 nucleotide sequence: TGTGCCAGCAGCGCCTCTAGCGGGGGAAACAATGAGCAGTTCTTC. Translating it yields CASSASSGGNNEQFF. The V call is TRBV9, the J call TRBJ2-1; TRBD2 aligns across 10 bases. Germline values: CDR1 SGDLS, CDR2 YYNGEE. V was pared by 3 bases and J by 5 bases, with 5 bases of the junction left unmatched. CDR3 length: 15 amino acids.

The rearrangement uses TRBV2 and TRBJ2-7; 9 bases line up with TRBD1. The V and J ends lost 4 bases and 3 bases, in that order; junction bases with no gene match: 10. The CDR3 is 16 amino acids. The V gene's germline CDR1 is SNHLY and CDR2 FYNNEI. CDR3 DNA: TGTGCCAGCAGTGGGGAACTGGGACAGGGATTCTACGAGCAGTACTTC. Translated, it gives CASSGELGQGFYEQYF.

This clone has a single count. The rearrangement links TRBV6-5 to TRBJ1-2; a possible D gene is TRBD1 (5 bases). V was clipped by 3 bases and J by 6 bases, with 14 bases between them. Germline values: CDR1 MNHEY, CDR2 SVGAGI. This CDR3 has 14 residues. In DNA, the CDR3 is TGTGCCAGCAGTTATAATTGGGGCACCGATGGCTACACCTTC. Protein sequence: CASSYNWGTDGYTF.

The CDR3 nucleotides are TGTGCCAGCAGCTTATTAGGGGGCCCCTTGGGGAATGAGCAGTTCTTC. Its protein is CASSLLGGPLGNEQFF. The chain has TRBV11-2 and TRBJ2-1, with 7 bases identical to TRBD1. Germline V gene data show CDR1 as SGHAT and CDR2 as FQNNGV. CDR3 size: 16 residues. Germline trimming cut 2 bases from V and 7 bases from J; bases unmatched to any gene: 11.

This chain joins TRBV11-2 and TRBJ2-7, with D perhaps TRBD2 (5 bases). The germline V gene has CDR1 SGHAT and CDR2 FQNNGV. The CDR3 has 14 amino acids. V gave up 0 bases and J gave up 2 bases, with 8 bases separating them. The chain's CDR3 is CASSLESGAYEQYF. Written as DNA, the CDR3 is TGTGCCAGCAGCTTAGAATCCGGGGCCTACGAGCAGTACTTC.

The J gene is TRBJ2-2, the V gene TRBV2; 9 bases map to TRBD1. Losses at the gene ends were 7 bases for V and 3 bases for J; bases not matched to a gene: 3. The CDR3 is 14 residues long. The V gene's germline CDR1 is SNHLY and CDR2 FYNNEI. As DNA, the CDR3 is TGTGCCAGCACGAGGACAGGGGACACCGGGGAGCTGTTTTTT. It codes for CASTRTGDTGELFF.